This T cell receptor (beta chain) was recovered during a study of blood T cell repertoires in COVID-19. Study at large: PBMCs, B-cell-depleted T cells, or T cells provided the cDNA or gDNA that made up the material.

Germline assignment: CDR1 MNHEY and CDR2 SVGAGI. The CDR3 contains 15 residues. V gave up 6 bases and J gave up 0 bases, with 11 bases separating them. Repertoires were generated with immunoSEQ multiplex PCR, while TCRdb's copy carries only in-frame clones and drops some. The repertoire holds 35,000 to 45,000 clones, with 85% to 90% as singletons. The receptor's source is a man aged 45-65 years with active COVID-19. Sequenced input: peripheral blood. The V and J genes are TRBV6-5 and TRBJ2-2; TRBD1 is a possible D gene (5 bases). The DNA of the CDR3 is TGTGCCAGCAGCAGAACAGGAGCGAACACCGGGGAGCTGTTTTTT. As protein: CASSRTGANTGELFF.